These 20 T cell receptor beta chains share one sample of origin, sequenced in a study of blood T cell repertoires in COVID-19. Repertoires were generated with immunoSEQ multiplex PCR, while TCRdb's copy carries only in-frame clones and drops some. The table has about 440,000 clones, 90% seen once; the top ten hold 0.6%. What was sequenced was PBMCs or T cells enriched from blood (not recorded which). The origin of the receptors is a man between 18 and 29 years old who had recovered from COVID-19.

The CDR3 DNA follows: TGTGCCAGCAGTTTAGCCTCAGGGGGTGAGCAGTTCTTC. Amino acid sequence: CASSLASGGEQFF. V is TRBV12-3 or TRBV12-4 and J is TRBJ2-1, with TRBD1 matching over 7 bases. The CDR3 runs 13 residues. J lost 9 bases, V lost 0 bases, and 2 bases had no gene match.

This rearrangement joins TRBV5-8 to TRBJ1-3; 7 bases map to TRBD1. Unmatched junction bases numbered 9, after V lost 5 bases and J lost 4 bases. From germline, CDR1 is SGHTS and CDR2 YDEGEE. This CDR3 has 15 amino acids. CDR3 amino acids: CASRQTRGKGNTIYF. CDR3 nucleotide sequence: TGTGCCAGCAGACAAACCAGGGGGAAAGGAAACACCATATATTTT. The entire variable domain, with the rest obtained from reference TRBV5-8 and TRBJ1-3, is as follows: EAGVTQSPTHLIKTRGQQATLRCSPISGHTSVYWYQQALGLGLQFLLWYDEGEERNRGNFPPRFSGRQFPNYSSELNVNALELEDSALYLCASRQTRGKGNTIYFGEGSWLTVV.

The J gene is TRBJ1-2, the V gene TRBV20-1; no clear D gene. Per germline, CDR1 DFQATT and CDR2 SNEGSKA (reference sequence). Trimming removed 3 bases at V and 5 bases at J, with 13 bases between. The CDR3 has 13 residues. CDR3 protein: CSASTVLAYGYTF. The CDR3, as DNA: TGCAGTGCTAGTACAGTCCTCGCTTATGGCTACACCTTC.

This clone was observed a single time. The CDR3 spells CASSPALDRNTEAFF. CDR3 nucleotide sequence: TGTGCCAGCAGCCCGGCCCTGGACAGAAACACTGAAGCTTTCTTT. The chain carries TRBV4-2 and TRBJ1-1; weak D call: TRBD1 (6 bases). Trimming stripped 4 bases from V and 2 bases from J, with 14 bases between. Looked up from germline, CDR1 is LGHNA and CDR2 is YNFKEQ. CDR3 size: 15 residues.

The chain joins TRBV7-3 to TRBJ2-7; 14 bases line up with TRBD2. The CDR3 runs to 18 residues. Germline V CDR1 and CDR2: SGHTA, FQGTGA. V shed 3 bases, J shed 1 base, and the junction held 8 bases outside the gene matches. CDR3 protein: CASSLLRLAGGQSYEQYF. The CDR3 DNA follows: TGTGCCAGCAGCTTGCTTCGACTAGCGGGAGGGCAATCCTACGAGCAGTACTTC.

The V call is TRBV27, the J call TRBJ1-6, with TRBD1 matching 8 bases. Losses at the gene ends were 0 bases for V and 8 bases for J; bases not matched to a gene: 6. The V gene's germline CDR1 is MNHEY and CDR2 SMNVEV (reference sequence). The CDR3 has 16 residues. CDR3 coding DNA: TGTGCCAGCAGTTTATCTATCAGGGGGCGGGATTCACCCCTCCACTTT. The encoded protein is CASSLSIRGRDSPLHF.

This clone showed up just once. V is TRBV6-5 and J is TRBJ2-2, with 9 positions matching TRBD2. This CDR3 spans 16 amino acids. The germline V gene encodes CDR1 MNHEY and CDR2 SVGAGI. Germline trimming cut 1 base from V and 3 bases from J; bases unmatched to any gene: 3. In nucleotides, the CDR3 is TGTGCCAGCAGTTACTTAGCGGGGGCCGACACCGGGGAGCTGTTTTTT. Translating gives CASSYLAGADTGELFF.

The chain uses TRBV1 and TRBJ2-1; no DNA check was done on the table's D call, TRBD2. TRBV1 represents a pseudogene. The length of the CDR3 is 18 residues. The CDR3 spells CTSSPPGLVFEAYNEQFF. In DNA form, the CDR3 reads TGCACCAGCAGCCCGCCGGGACTAGTCTTTGAGGCCTACAATGAGCAGTTCTTC.

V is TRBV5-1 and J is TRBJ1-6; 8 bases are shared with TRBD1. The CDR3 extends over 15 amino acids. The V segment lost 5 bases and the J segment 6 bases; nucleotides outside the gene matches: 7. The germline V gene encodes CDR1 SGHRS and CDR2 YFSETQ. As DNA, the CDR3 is TGCGCCAGCAGAGAGGGGACAGGAGCTAATTCACCCCTCCACTTT. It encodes CASREGTGANSPLHF.

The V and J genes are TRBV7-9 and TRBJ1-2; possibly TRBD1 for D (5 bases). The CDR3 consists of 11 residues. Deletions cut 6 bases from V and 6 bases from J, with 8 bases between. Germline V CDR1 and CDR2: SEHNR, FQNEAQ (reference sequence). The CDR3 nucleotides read TGTGCCAGCAGGGGGCGAGATGGCTACACCTTC. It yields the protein CASRGRDGYTF.

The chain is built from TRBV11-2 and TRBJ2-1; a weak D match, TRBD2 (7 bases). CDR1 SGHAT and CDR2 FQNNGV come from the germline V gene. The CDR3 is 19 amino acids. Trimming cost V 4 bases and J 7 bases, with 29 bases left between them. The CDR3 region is CASSWGLAVLSGLGNEQFF. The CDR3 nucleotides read TGTGCCAGCAGCTGGGGGCTAGCGGTCCTTTCTGGGTTAGGGAATGAGCAGTTCTTC.

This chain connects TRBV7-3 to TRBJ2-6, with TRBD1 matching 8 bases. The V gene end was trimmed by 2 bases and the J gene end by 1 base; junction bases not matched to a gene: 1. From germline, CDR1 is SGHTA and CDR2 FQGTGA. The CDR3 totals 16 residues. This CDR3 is CASSLGQGSGANVLTF. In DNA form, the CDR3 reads TGTGCCAGCAGCTTAGGACAGGGTTCTGGGGCCAACGTCCTGACTTTC.

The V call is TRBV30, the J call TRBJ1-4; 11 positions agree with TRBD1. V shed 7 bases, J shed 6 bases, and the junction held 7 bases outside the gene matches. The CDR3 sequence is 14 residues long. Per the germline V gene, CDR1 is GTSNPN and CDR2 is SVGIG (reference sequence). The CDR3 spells CALDRGQKDEKLFF. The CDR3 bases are TGTGCCTTGGACAGGGGGCAGAAGGATGAAAAACTGTTTTTT.

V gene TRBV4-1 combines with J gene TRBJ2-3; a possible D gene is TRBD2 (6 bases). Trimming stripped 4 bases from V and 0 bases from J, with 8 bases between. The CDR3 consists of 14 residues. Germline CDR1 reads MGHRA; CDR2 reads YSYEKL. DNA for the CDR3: TGCGCCAGCAGCCCGGGAGTTAGCACAGATACGCAGTATTTT. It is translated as CASSPGVSTDTQYF.

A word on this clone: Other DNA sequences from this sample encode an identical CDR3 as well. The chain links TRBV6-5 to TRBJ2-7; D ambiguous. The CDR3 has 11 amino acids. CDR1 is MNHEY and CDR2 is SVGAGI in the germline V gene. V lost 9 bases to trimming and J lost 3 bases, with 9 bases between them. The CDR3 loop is CASSPRYEQYF. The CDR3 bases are TGTGCCAGTAGCCCCCGCTACGAGCAGTACTTC.

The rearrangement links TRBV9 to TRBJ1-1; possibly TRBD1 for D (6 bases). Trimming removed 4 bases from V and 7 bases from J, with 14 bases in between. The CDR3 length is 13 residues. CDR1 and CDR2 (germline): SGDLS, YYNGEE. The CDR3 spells CASSIVDRYEAFF. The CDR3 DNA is TGTGCCAGCAGCATAGTTGACAGGTATGAAGCTTTCTTT.

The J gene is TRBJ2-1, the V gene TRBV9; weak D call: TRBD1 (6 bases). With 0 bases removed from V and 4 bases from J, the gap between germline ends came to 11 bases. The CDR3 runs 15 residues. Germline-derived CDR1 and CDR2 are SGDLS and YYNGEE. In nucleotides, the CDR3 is TGTGCCAGCAGCGTAGGACAGGTCCTATACAATGAGCAGTTCTTC. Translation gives CASSVGQVLYNEQFF.

This chain's CDR3 is CASSDVTYNEQFF. The CDR3 DNA is TGTGCCAGCAGTGATGTTACCTACAATGAGCAGTTCTTC. The chain uses TRBV2 and TRBJ2-1; D unclear. The CDR3 sequence is 13 residues long. The V gene's germline CDR1 is SNHLY and CDR2 FYNNEI. Trimming pared 3 bases from V and 2 bases from J, leaving 5 bases between.

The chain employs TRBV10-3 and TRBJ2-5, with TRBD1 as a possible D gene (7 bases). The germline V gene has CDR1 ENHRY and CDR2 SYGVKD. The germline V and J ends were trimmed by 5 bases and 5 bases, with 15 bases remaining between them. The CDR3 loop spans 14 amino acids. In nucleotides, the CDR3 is TGTGCCATCAGTTCAATGACAGGGAGGGAGACCCAGTACTTC. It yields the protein CAISSMTGRETQYF.

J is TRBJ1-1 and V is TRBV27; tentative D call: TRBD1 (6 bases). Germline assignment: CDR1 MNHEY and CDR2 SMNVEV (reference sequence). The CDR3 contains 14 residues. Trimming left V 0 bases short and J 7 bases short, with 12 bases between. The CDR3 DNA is TGTGCCAGCAGTTTATCGGCGGTAGGGGGTGAAGCTTTCTTT. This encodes CASSLSAVGGEAFF.